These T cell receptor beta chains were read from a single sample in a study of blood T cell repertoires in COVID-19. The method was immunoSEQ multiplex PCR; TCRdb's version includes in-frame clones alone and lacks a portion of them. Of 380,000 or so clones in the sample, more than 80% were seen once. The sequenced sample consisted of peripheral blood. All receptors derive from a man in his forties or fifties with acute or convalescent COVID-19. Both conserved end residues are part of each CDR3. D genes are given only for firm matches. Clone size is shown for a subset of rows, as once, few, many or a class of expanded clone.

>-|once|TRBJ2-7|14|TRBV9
TGTGCCAGCAGCGTAGCGGCAGGGGACTACGAGCAGTACTTC
CASSVAAGDYEQYF
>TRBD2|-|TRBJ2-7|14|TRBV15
TGTGCCACCAGTCCCGGGACTAGCGGGGAAGGGGTGGACTTC
CATSPGTSGEGVDF
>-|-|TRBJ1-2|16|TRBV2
TGTGCCAGCAGTGAAATAAGGGGGGGAGCTAACTATGGCTACACCTTC
CASSEIRGGANYGYTF
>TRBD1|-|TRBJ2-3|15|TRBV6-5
TGTGCCAGCAGTTCACAGGGGATTGGGACAGATACGCAGTATTTT
CASSSQGIGTDTQYF
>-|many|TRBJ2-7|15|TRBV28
TGTGCCAGCAGTTCTCCAGCAGGACAAACCTACGAGCAGTACTTC
CASSSPAGQTYEQYF
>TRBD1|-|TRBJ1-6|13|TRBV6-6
TGTGCCAGCAGTTTGGACAGGGACTCACCCCTCCACTTT
CASSLDRDSPLHF
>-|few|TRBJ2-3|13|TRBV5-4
TGTGCCAGCCGACACTCTAGCACAGATACGCAGTATTTT
CASRHSSTDTQYF
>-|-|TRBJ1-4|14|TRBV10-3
TGTGCCATCAGTGATGTAGCAACTAATGAAAAACTGTTTTTT
CAISDVATNEKLFF
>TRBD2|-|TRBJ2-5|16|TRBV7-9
TGTGCCAGCAGCTTTAGCCGCGGGGGGCAACTAGAGACCCAGTACTTC
CASSFSRGGQLETQYF
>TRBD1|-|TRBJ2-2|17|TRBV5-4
TGTGCCAGCAGCTCCCCTCGGACAGGGCGGAACACCGGGGAGCTGTTTTTT
CASSSPRTGRNTGELFF
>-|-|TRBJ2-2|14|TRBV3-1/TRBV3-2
TGTGCCAGCAGCCAAGGACAGAACACCGGGGAGCTGTTTTTT
CASSQGQNTGELFF
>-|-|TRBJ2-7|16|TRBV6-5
TGTGCCAGCAGTTACTCGAAGGTACAGGGTGGACGCGAGCAGTACTTC
CASSYSKVQGGREQYF
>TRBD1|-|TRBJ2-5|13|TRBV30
TGTGCCTGGGCACAGGGGCTGAAGGAGACCCAGTACTTC
CAWAQGLKETQYF
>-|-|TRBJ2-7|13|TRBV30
TGTGCCTGGAGTGTCGCAGGGGCCTACGAGCAGTACTTC
CAWSVAGAYEQYF
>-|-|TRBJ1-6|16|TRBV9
TGTGCCAGCAGCGTAGACTGGAGCTCCTATAATTCACCCCTCCACTTT
CASSVDWSSYNSPLHF
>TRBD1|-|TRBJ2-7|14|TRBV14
TGTGCCAGCAGCTCGACAGGGAGCTCCTACGAGCAGTACTTC
CASSSTGSSYEQYF
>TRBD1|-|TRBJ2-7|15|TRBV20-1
TGCAGTGCTAGTCGAAAGGACAGGGTGGGATACGAGCAGTACTTC
CSASRKDRVGYEQYF
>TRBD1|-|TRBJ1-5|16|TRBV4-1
TGCGCCAGCAGCCAGCCTGGGACAGCGCTAAATCAGCCCCAGCATTTT
CASSQPGTALNQPQHF
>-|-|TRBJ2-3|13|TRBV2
TGTGCCAGCAGTGACTCCCGAGGAGATACGCAGTATTTT
CASSDSRGDTQYF
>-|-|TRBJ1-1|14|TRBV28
TGTGCCAGCAGTCGGGACACCGGGTACACTGAAGCTTTCTTT
CASSRDTGYTEAFF
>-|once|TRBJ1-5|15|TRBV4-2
TGTGCCAGCAGCCTTACAGGGCATAGCAATCAGCCCCAGCATTTT
CASSLTGHSNQPQHF
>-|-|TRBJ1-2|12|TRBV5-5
TGTGCCAGCAGCTTCGGGACTTTTGGCTACACCTTC
CASSFGTFGYTF
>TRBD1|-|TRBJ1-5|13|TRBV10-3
TGTGCCATCAGAGGGACAGCTGATCAGCCCCAGCATTTT
CAIRGTADQPQHF
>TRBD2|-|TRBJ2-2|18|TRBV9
TGTGCCAGCAGCGTAGCAGCGGGAGGCCTCGGGTGGACCGGGGAGCTGTTTTTT
CASSVAAGGLGWTGELFF
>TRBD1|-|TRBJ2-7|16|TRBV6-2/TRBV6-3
TGTGCCAGCAGTTACTACGGGGACAGCCATACCTACGAGCAGTACTTC
CASSYYGDSHTYEQYF
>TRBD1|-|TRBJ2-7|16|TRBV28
TGTGCCAGCAGTTTAGTGGGACAGGGTTTCACCTACGAGCAGTACTTC
CASSLVGQGFTYEQYF
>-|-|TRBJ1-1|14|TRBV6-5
TGTGCCAGCAGGCCTACACAGGGTCGTACTGAAGCTTTCTTT
CASRPTQGRTEAFF
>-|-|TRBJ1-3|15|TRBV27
TGTGCCAGCAGTGATTTTGCAGGGTCTGGAAACACCATATATTTT
CASSDFAGSGNTIYF
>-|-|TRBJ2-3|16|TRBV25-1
TGTGCCAGCAGTGAATTTGGGGGCCCGAGCACAGATACGCAGTATTTT
CASSEFGGPSTDTQYF
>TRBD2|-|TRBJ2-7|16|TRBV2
TGTGCCAGCAGGGTCAGACTAGCGGGAGGGAGGAACGAGCAGTACTTC
CASRVRLAGGRNEQYF
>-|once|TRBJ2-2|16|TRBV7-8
TGTGCCAGCAGCTCCCATCGGGTGCAGGGTACCGGGGAGCTGTTTTTT
CASSSHRVQGTGELFF
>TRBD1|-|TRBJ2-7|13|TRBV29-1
TGCAGCGTTGCCCGGACAGGTGGCGACGAGCAGTACTTC
CSVARTGGDEQYF
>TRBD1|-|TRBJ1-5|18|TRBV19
TGTGCCAGTACCGATCCGGGACAGGGTGTATGGAGCAATCAGCCCCAGCATTTT
CASTDPGQGVWSNQPQHF
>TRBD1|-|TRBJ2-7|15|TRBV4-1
TGCGCCAGCAGCCAAGCCTCACAGGGGACCTACGAGCAGTACTTC
CASSQASQGTYEQYF
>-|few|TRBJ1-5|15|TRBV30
TGTGCCTGGGCATCCGGAACAGGGATCAATCAGCCCCAGCATTTT
CAWASGTGINQPQHF
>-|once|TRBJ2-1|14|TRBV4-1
TGCGCCAGCAGCCAAGCCCGCTCCTACAATGAGCAGTTCTTC
CASSQARSYNEQFF
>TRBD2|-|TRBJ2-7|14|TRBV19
TGTGCCAGTAGACCGGGACTAGGATCCTACGAGCAGTACTTC
CASRPGLGSYEQYF
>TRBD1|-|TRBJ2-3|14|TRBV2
TGTGCCAGCAGTGGGGGACAGGGCATAGATACGCAGTATTTT
CASSGGQGIDTQYF
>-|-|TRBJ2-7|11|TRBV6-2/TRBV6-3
TGTGCCAGCAGTTACTCCACTCAGCGGTACTTC
CASSYSTQRYF
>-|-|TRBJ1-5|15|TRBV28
TGTGCCAGCAGTTTCCCGGCCTGGGCCTATCAGCCCCAGCATTTT
CASSFPAWAYQPQHF
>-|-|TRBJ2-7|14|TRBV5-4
TGTGCCAGCAGCTTGGGGGGGCCCCCCTACGAGCAGTACTTC
CASSLGGPPYEQYF
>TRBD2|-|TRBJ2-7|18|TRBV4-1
TGCGCCAGCAGCCAAGATTGGTGGAGCGGGGGGAGCTCCTACGAGCAGTACTTC
CASSQDWWSGGSSYEQYF
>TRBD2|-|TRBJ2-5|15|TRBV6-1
TGTGCCAGCAATGAAGTCGCGGGAGGGCAAGAGACCCAGTACTTC
CASNEVAGGQETQYF
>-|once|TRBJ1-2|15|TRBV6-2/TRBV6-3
TGTGCCAGCACCCCCGATGCGAGGAGAAGATATGGCTACACCTTC
CASTPDARRRYGYTF
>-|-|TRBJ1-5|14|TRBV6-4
TGTGCCAGCAGTGACCCGTCTCCCTTCGGGCCCCAGCATTTT
CASSDPSPFGPQHF